Reported below is one T cell receptor beta chain. No antigen is known for it. The data originate from a study of siplizumab effects on memory and regulatory T cells. Study conclusions and caveats: Significantly reduced by siplizumab was the cumulative frequency of alloreactive sequences, namely those traceable to unstimulated CD4+ memory cells.

Per individual sample, 9.9 x 10^4 or so TCR templates were assayed. Sequencing was performed with immunoSEQ multiplex PCR; in TCRdb, only in-frame clones are kept and a portion is missing. The sample contains about 120,000 clones, about 94% of which appear only once. The germline V gene encodes CDR1 ENHRY and CDR2 SYGVKD. Trimming shortened V by 7 bases and J by 5 bases, and 12 bases separated the two germline ends. This CDR3 has 13 amino acids. The clonotype originates from a human donor in good health. The sample consisted of non-Treg CD4+ T cells sorted from blood. The genes are TRBV10-3 and TRBJ1-5; no firm D call. The CDR3 protein is CAITGQLDQPQHF. CDR3 nucleotide sequence: TGTGCCATCACCGGCCAGCTTGATCAGCCCCAGCATTTT.